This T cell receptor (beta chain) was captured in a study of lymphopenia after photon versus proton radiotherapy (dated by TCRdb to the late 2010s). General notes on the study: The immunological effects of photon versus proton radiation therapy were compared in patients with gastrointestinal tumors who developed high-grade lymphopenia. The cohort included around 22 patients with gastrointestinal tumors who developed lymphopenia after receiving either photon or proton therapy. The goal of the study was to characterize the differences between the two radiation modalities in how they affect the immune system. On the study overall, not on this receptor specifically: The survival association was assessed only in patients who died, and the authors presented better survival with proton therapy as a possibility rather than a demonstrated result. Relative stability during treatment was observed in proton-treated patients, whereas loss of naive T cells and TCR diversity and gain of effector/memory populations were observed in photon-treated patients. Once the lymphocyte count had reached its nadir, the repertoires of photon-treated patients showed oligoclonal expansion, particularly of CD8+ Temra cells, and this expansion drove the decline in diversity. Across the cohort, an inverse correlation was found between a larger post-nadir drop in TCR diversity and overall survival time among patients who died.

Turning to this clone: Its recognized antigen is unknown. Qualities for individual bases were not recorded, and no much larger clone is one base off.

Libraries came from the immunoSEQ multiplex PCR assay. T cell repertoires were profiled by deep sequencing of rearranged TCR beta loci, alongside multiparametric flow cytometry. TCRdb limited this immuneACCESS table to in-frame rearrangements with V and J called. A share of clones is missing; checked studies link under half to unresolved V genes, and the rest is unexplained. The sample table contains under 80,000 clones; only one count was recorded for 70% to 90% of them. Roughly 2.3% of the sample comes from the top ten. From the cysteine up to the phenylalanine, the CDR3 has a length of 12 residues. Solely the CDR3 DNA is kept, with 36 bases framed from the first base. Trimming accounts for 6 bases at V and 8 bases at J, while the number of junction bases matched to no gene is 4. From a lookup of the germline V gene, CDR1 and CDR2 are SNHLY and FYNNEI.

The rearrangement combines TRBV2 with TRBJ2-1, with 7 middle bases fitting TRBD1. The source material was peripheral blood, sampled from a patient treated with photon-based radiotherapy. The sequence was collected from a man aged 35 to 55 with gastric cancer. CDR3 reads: CASRATGDEQFF. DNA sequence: TGTGCCAGCAGGGCCACAGGGGATGAGCAGTTCTTC. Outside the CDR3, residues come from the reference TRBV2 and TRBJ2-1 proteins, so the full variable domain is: EPEVTQTPSHQVTQMGQEVILRCVPISNHLYFYWYRQILGQKVEFLVSFYNNEISEKSEIFDDQFSVERPDGSNFTLKIRSTKLEDSAMYFCASRATGDEQFFGPGTRLTVL.